The 20 T cell receptor beta chains below were found in one sample sequenced in a study of response to subunit inactivated influenza vaccine. TCRdb re-called the RT-PCR reads with MiXCR, one entry per CDR3 protein. The sample comprises roughly 700,000 distinct CDR3 sequences, more than 11% of which are singletons, and around 6.5% rests with the top ten. Sequences were derived from PBMCs from blood, sampled 14 to 15 days before vaccination. Receptors were obtained from a man aged 50-59 years who received an inactivated influenza vaccine.

This clonotype has a count of ten or more. The chain has TRBV24-1 and TRBJ2-1; 8 bases fit TRBD2. CDR3 size: 15 residues. Losses at the gene ends were 3 bases for V and 7 bases for J; bases not matched to a gene: 7. The V gene's germline CDR1 is KGHDR and CDR2 SFDVKD. CDR3 in DNA: TGTGCCACCAGTGATGGTACCGGGACTAGAAATGAGCAGTTCTTC. Encoded protein: CATSDGTGTRNEQFF.

This clonotype came up a few times. This chain connects TRBV5-1 to TRBJ2-1; a possible D gene is TRBD1 (6 bases). Per germline, CDR1 SGHRS and CDR2 YFSETQ. The CDR3 is made up of 16 amino acids. Trimming took 2 bases from V and 0 from J, leaving 12 bases between them. This CDR3 reads CASSFTGTNSYNEQFF. The CDR3, as DNA: TGCGCCAGCAGCTTTACAGGGACCAACTCCTACAATGAGCAGTTCTTC.

This chain joins TRBV4-1 and TRBJ1-2; D is undetermined. The length of the CDR3 is 16 residues. CDR1 is MGHRA, CDR2 YSYEKL, per germline. V was trimmed by 4 bases and J by 5 bases, leaving 20 bases between them. CDR3 DNA: TGCGCCAGCAGCCCACTAGGCTCTGGGTATGGTTATGGCTACACCTTC. Protein: CASSPLGSGYGYGYTF.

This clonotype was detected once. The chain employs TRBV5-1 and TRBJ2-1; 7 bases match TRBD1. Germline V gives CDR1 SGHRS, CDR2 YFSETQ. Trimming removed 3 bases from V and 9 bases from J; junction bases left unmatched: 6. The CDR3 covers 13 residues. Here the CDR3 DNA reads TGCGCCAGCAGCTCGGAACAGGGGACTGAGCAGTTCTTC. It codes for CASSSEQGTEQFF.

This clonotype appeared many times. The V gene is TRBV7-2, the J gene TRBJ1-6, with D unclear. Germline V CDR1 and CDR2: SGHTA, FQGNSA. The V end lost 2 bases, the J end lost 4 bases, and 0 bases lay between the germline ends. CDR3 length equals 12 residues. CDR3 loop: CASSLYNSPLHF. CDR3 nucleotide sequence: TGTGCCAGCAGCTTATATAATTCACCCCTCCACTTT.

The rearrangement links TRBV7-2 to TRBJ1-4; D gene unclear. V was shortened by 3 bases and J by 8 bases, with 10 bases between the two germline ends. CDR3 size: 13 residues. The V gene's germline CDR1 is SGHTA and CDR2 FQGNSA. The CDR3 DNA follows: TGTGCCAGCAGCTTTGGGGTTACGGAAAAACTGTTTTTT. This gives the protein CASSFGVTEKLFF.

The table lists this clonotype with many counts. The chain has TRBV29-1 and TRBJ1-1, with D tentatively TRBD1 (5 bases). The CDR3 runs to 14 residues. The ends were cut back, 4 bases at V and 1 base at J, with 13 bases in the middle. The germline CDR1 and CDR2 sequences are SQVTM and ANQGSEA. The CDR3 spells CSVGPRGGNTEAFF. The CDR3 DNA reads TGCAGCGTTGGCCCCCGTGGGGGGAACACTGAAGCTTTCTTT. Full variable domain (outside the CDR3, taken from reference TRBV29-1 and TRBJ1-1): SAVISQKPSRDICQRGTSLTIQCQVDSQVTMMFWYRQQPGQSLTLIATANQGSEATYESGFVIDKFPISRPNLTFSTLTVSNMSPEDSSIYLCSVGPRGGNTEAFFGQGTRLTVV.

This clonotype occurred many times. The chain uses TRBV7-2 and TRBJ2-7, with a possible D match to TRBD1 (5 bases). This CDR3 spans 13 amino acids. The germline V gene encodes CDR1 SGHTA and CDR2 FQGNSA. V was shortened by 4 bases and J by 2 bases, with 9 bases between the two germline ends. The CDR3 DNA sequence: TGTGCCAGCAGCTCTCGACAGACCTACGAGCAGTACTTC. Protein product: CASSSRQTYEQYF.

The chain is built from TRBV24-1 and TRBJ1-2; possibly TRBD1 for D (5 bases). Germline loops: CDR1 KGHDR, CDR2 SFDVKD. The CDR3 is 13 amino acids. V lost 4 bases and J 7 bases, leaving 12 bases between the germline ends. CDR3 residues: CATSDSGTGGYTF. The CDR3 region has the DNA TGTGCCACCAGTGACTCCGGGACGGGTGGCTACACCTTC.

The chain has TRBV5-1 and TRBJ1-6, with D uncertain. This CDR3 has 16 amino acids. Germline CDR1 and CDR2: SGHRS and YFSETQ. V gave up 0 bases and J gave up 1 base, with 8 bases separating them. For the CDR3, the DNA is TGCGCCAGCAGCTTGGATCTGGTTTCCTATAATTCACCCCTCCACTTT. As protein: CASSLDLVSYNSPLHF.

This clonotype has only a few counts. This rearrangement joins TRBV6-1 to TRBJ2-3, with TRBD1 matching 8 bases. The CDR3 loop spans 17 amino acids. V was pared by 6 bases and J by 0 bases, with 11 bases of the junction left unmatched. The germline V gene has CDR1 MNHNS and CDR2 SASEGT. CDR3 protein: CASRRYDRGSSTDTQYF. The CDR3 DNA sequence: TGTGCCAGCAGGCGATATGACAGGGGAAGTAGCACAGATACGCAGTATTTT.

This clonotype was counted between two and nine times. The V and J genes are TRBV11-3 and TRBJ2-2, with D possibly TRBD2 on 6 matching bases. The ends were cut back, 0 bases at V and 0 bases at J, with 11 bases in the middle. The V gene's germline CDR1 is SGHNT and CDR2 YENEEA. The CDR3 is 17 residues long. The chain's CDR3 is CASSLELGLANTGELFF. The DNA of the CDR3 is TGTGCCAGCAGCTTAGAACTGGGACTGGCGAACACCGGGGAGCTGTTTTTT.

This clonotype was found a few times. The chain carries TRBV7-9 and TRBJ2-7; 9 nucleotides match TRBD1. The junction had 10 bases not matched to a gene; V was cut back by 1 base and J by 6 bases. The CDR3 extends over 16 amino acids. Germline lookup yields CDR1 SEHNR and CDR2 FQNEAQ (reference sequence). In DNA, the CDR3 is TGTGCCAGCAGCTTAGGCACCTGGACAGGGGCCGCCGAGCAGTACTTC. It specifies CASSLGTWTGAAEQYF.

The chain employs TRBV20-1 and TRBJ2-1; 9 bases are shared with TRBD2. Trimming at V came to 3 bases and at J to 7 bases, leaving 4 bases not matched to a gene. The CDR3 spans 13 residues. Germline-derived CDR1 and CDR2 are DFQATT and SNEGSKA (reference sequence). The CDR3 reads CSASGGRVNEQFF. DNA for the CDR3: TGCAGTGCTAGTGGCGGGAGGGTGAATGAGCAGTTCTTC.

The chain has TRBV27 and TRBJ2-6; D remains ambiguous. This CDR3 is built from 17 residues. V was trimmed by 3 bases and J by 0 bases, leaving 12 bases between them. Germline CDR1 reads MNHEY; CDR2 reads SMNVEV (reference sequence). DNA for the CDR3: TGTGCCAGCAGTTTCTTACTTCGGAGCTCTGGGGCCAACGTCCTGACTTTC. It translates to CASSFLLRSSGANVLTF.

This clonotype was found a few times. CDR3 residues: CSASQGVRDNEQFF. The CDR3 region has the DNA TGCAGTGCTAGTCAGGGGGTAAGGGACAATGAGCAGTTCTTC. The chain combines TRBV20-1 with TRBJ2-1, with 7 nucleotides matching TRBD1. There are 14 residues in the CDR3. Trimming at V came to 3 bases and at J to 5 bases, leaving 7 bases not matched to a gene. CDR1 DFQATT and CDR2 SNEGSKA come from the germline V gene (reference sequence).

This clonotype came up many times. CDR3 amino acids: CASSRTAGAGGNTIYF. The CDR3 DNA is TGTGCCAGCAGCCGGACCGCAGGGGCTGGTGGAAACACCATATATTTT. The chain uses TRBV12-3 or TRBV12-4 and TRBJ1-3, with D maybe TRBD1 (6 bases). The CDR3 is 16 residues long. V was cut by 6 bases and J by 3 bases, with 18 bases left in between.

The rearrangement links TRBV14 to TRBJ2-5; 10 bases fit TRBD2. Looked up from germline, CDR1 is SGHDN and CDR2 is FVKESK. V lost 4 bases and J lost 5; bases outside the gene matches: 7. The CDR3 runs 15 residues. The CDR3 loop is CASSRWSGRDETQYF. The CDR3 DNA is TGTGCCAGCAGCCGTTGGAGCGGGAGGGATGAGACCCAGTACTTC.

The chain is built from TRBV6-1 and TRBJ2-1; 7 bases align to TRBD2. The germline V gene has CDR1 MNHNS and CDR2 SASEGT. V was clipped by 6 bases and J by 9 bases; unmatched bases: 11. The CDR3 totals 14 residues. The CDR3 loop reads CASRPIAGLGEQFF. The CDR3 coding sequence is TGTGCCAGCAGACCCATAGCGGGTTTGGGTGAGCAGTTCTTC.

This clonotype was recorded at least ten times. The chain joins TRBV15 to TRBJ1-2, with a weak D call TRBD1 (5 bases). Germline lookup yields CDR1 LNHNV and CDR2 YYDKDF (reference sequence). CDR3 length: 15 amino acids. V was pared by 2 bases and J by 3 bases, with 13 bases between. The DNA for the CDR3 is TGTGCCACCAGCAGAATTGGGGGGGAACACTATGGCTACACCTTC. Amino acids: CATSRIGGEHYGYTF. The whole variable domain, remainder taken from reference TRBV15 and TRBJ1-2, is DAMVIQNPRYQVTQFGKPVTLSCSQTLNHNVMYWYQQKSSQAPKLLFHYYDKDFNNEADTPDNFQSRRPNTSFCFLDIRSPGLGDTAMYLCATSRIGGEHYGYTFGSGTRLTVV.